Listed here are 27 T cell receptor beta chains from one sample, sequenced in a study of blood T cell repertoires in COVID-19. The data were produced by immunoSEQ multiplex PCR, yet TCRdb's version contains in-frame clones alone and is incomplete. The data show over 200,000 clones, about nine tenths seen once. Material: peripheral blood. The origin of the receptors is a woman aged 55-70 years with acute or convalescent COVID-19.

CDR3 coding DNA: TGTGCCAGCAGCCAAGGGCGGGGGGGCACAGATACGCAGTATTTT. This encodes CASSQGRGGTDTQYF. This chain connects TRBV3-1 (or the pseudogene TRBV3-2) to TRBJ2-3; 8 bases are a match to TRBD2. V gave up 1 base and J gave up 1 base; unmatched junction bases: 1. This CDR3 is 15 amino acids long. Germline V gene lookup returns CDR1 LGHDT and CDR2 YNNKEL (reference sequence).

The V call is TRBV6-4, the J call TRBJ1-2, with TRBD1 matching over 9 bases. In germline, CDR1 is MRHNA, CDR2 SNTAGT. The J segment lost 1 base and the V segment lost 5 bases, leaving 8 bases of the junction unmatched. The CDR3 is 16 residues long. CDR3 in amino acids: CASSPEQGARNYGYTF. For the CDR3, the DNA is TGTGCCAGCAGTCCCGAACAGGGGGCGCGTAACTATGGCTACACCTTC.

The genes are TRBV19 and TRBJ1-1; D uncertain. Germline V lookup: CDR1 LNHDA, CDR2 SQIVND (reference sequence). This CDR3 region has 13 residues. Trimming took off 5 bases at V and 1 base at J, with 8 bases between the two ends. The CDR3 is CASSFPGNTEAFF. CDR3 coding DNA: TGTGCCAGTAGTTTTCCGGGGAACACTGAAGCTTTCTTT.

The chain combines TRBV6-2 or TRBV6-3 with TRBJ2-7; TRBD2 matches at 15 bases. V lost 5 bases to trimming and J lost 2 bases; unmatched junction nucleotides: 4. The CDR3 has 16 amino acids. Germline CDR1 MNHEY, CDR2 SVGEGT. The CDR3 DNA follows: TGTGCCAGCAGTACCCGGACTAGCGGGAGGGCCTACGAGCAGTACTTC. Amino acid sequence: CASSTRTSGRAYEQYF.

The genes are TRBV2 and TRBJ1-1; D gene ambiguous. Germline V gene data show CDR1 as SNHLY and CDR2 as FYNNEI. The V and J ends lost 5 bases and 0 bases respectively, with 13 bases between them. The length of the CDR3 is 15 residues. The CDR3 loop reads CASSRVAGLNTEAFF. The CDR3 DNA reads TGTGCCAGCAGTCGGGTTGCGGGGTTGAACACTGAAGCTTTCTTT.

The chain combines TRBV7-8 with TRBJ1-5; tentative D call: TRBD1 (6 bases). Between the trimmed V and J ends, which lost 1 base and 3 bases, there was a span of 10 bases. Germline CDR1 and CDR2: SGHVS and FQNEAQ. The CDR3 has 15 amino acids. The DNA of the CDR3 is TGTGCCAGCAGCTTAGGTCGACAGGACAATCAGCCCCAGCATTTT. Translation: CASSLGRQDNQPQHF.

The chain couples TRBV5-1 to TRBJ2-5; D remains unclear. Germline values: CDR1 SGHRS, CDR2 YFSETQ. The ends were cut back, 0 bases at V and 2 bases at J, with 5 bases in the middle. The CDR3 is made up of 13 amino acids. The CDR3 region is CASSLGVQETQYF. CDR3 sequence (DNA): TGCGCCAGCAGCTTGGGCGTGCAAGAGACCCAGTACTTC.

This clone was counted only a few times. The rearrangement uses TRBV4-1 and TRBJ1-5; 9 bases match TRBD1. This CDR3 is 16 amino acids long. CDR1 MGHRA and CDR2 YSYEKL come from the germline V gene. V shed 2 bases and J 6 bases; nucleotides not matched to a gene: 8. CDR3 bases: TGCGCCAGCAGCCAAATCGTCGGGACAGGGACTCAGCCCCAGCATTTT. This sequence encodes CASSQIVGTGTQPQHF.

V gene TRBV4-1 combines with J gene TRBJ2-3; 10 bases fit TRBD2. Trimming cost V 5 bases and J 4 bases; bases outside gene matches: 6. Germline V gives CDR1 MGHRA, CDR2 YSYEKL. The CDR3 loop spans 15 amino acids. CDR3 bases: TGCGCCAGCAGCAGGACTAGCGGTGTGTCAGATACGCAGTATTTT. Translating it yields CASSRTSGVSDTQYF.

This clone was recorded only once. This chain joins TRBV15 and TRBJ2-7; 9 bases fit TRBD1. Germline V gene sequence: CDR1 LNHNV, CDR2 YYDKDF (reference sequence). The CDR3 is 15 amino acids. After removal of 1 base from V and 6 bases from J, the junction contained 7 bases not matched to a gene. For the CDR3, the DNA is TGTGCCACCAGCAGAGTTGGGACAGGGAGTGCCGAGCAGTACTTC. It specifies CATSRVGTGSAEQYF.

The genes are TRBV30 and TRBJ1-2; D may be TRBD1 (6 bases). V gave up 2 bases and J gave up 1 base, with 11 bases separating them. The CDR3 is 14 residues long. Germline-derived CDR1 and CDR2 are GTSNPN and SVGIG (reference sequence). CDR3 loop: CAWSRDRSNYGYTF. CDR3 nucleotide sequence: TGTGCCTGGAGTCGAGACAGGAGTAACTATGGCTACACCTTC.

This clone was seen only once. This chain joins TRBV30 and TRBJ1-3; TRBD1 matches 9 bases. From germline, CDR1 is GTSNPN and CDR2 SVGIG (reference sequence). V shed 2 bases and J 2 bases; nucleotides not matched to a gene: 4. CDR3 size: 15 residues. In DNA form, the CDR3 reads TGTGCCTGGAGTCAGGGGACAGGGCCTGGAAACACCATATATTTT. Amino acid sequence: CAWSQGTGPGNTIYF.

The chain combines TRBV21-1 with TRBJ1-5; the table's D call of TRBD1 was not tested on the DNA. TRBV21-1 is marked as a pseudogene. CDR3 length: 15 amino acids. CDR3 protein: CASSKPGHLNQPQHF. CDR3 DNA sequence: TGTGCCAGCAGCAAACCGGGACACCTCAATCAGCCCCAGCATTTT.

The chain recombines TRBV6-6 with TRBJ2-4, with 14 positions matching TRBD2. The CDR3 loop spans 19 amino acids. Trimming took 5 bases from V and 1 from J; bases not matched to a gene: 10. Germline assignment: CDR1 MNHNY and CDR2 SVGAGI (reference sequence). The DNA for the CDR3 is TGTGCCAGCAGTCAACTGCCGGGACTAGCGGGAGTGGCCAAAAACATTCAGTACTTC. Translation: CASSQLPGLAGVAKNIQYF.

This rearrangement joins TRBV5-1 to TRBJ1-2; D gene unclear. The CDR3 length is 14 residues. The V and J ends lost 0 bases and 4 bases respectively, with 10 bases between them. CDR1 and CDR2 from the germline V gene are SGHRS and YFSETQ. CDR3 in amino acids: CASSLGSSSYGYTF. The CDR3 DNA reads as TGCGCCAGCAGCTTGGGGAGTTCCTCCTATGGCTACACCTTC.

The chain employs TRBV7-9 and TRBJ1-1; TRBD1 aligns across 8 bases. Trimming cost V 5 bases and J 5 bases; bases outside gene matches: 7. CDR3 length equals 14 residues. Germline assignment: CDR1 SEHNR and CDR2 FQNEAQ (reference sequence). The CDR3 reads CASSLTTGGTEAFF. The CDR3 DNA is TGTGCCAGCAGCCTAACCACAGGGGGGACTGAAGCTTTCTTT. Based on the CDR3 plus reference TRBV7-9 and TRBJ1-1, the full variable domain is DTGVSQNPRHKITKRGQNVTFRCDPISEHNRLYWYRQTLGQGPEFLTYFQNEAQLEKSRLLSDRFSAERPKGSFSTLEIQRTEQGDSAMYLCASSLTTGGTEAFFGQGTRLTVV.

The chain carries TRBV7-3 and TRBJ1-3; D ambiguous. The length of the CDR3 is 15 residues. Trimming removed 2 bases at V and 4 bases at J, with 12 bases between. Looked up from germline, CDR1 is SGHTA and CDR2 is FQGTGA. CDR3 in DNA: TGTGCCAGCAGCTTATCACGGAGCGCGGGAAACACCATATATTTT. Its protein is CASSLSRSAGNTIYF.

The chain uses TRBV19 and TRBJ2-1; 10 bases map to TRBD1. Germline V gene lookup returns CDR1 LNHDA and CDR2 SQIVND (reference sequence). J lost 9 bases, V lost 5 bases, and 13 bases had no gene match. There are 16 residues in the CDR3. CDR3 DNA: TGTGCCAGTAGTTCTACGTTCCGGGACAGGGGACTTGAGCAGTTCTTC. Protein product: CASSSTFRDRGLEQFF.

This clone occurred a few times. The chain combines TRBV28 with TRBJ1-2; D is uncertain. This CDR3 contains 13 residues. V lost 3 bases and J lost 1, with 6 bases in between. Looked up from germline, CDR1 is MDHEN and CDR2 is SYDVKM. The CDR3 reads CASSFQNNYGYTF. The DNA for the CDR3 is TGTGCCAGCAGTTTTCAGAATAACTATGGCTACACCTTC.

The V call is TRBV7-2, the J call TRBJ2-2; TRBD1 matches 8 bases. The CDR3 covers 15 residues. V lost 5 bases, J lost 7 bases, and 9 bases stayed unmatched. Germline assignment: CDR1 SGHTA and CDR2 FQGNSA. DNA for the CDR3: TGTGCCAGCAGCAGGGACAGGTCCCGAGGCGGGGAGCTGTTTTTT. It translates to CASSRDRSRGGELFF.

The chain is built from TRBV19 and TRBJ2-1, with 8 bases identical to TRBD1. CDR3 length: 15 residues. With V trimmed by 7 bases and J by 2 bases, 7 bases remained unmatched. CDR1 LNHDA and CDR2 SQIVND come from the germline V gene (reference sequence). The CDR3 protein is CASNPTGVPYNEQFF. The CDR3 region has the DNA TGTGCCAGTAACCCGACAGGGGTACCCTACAATGAGCAGTTCTTC.

The rearrangement links TRBV13 to TRBJ1-1, with 10 nucleotides matching TRBD1. The CDR3 is 14 residues long. In germline, CDR1 is PRHDT, CDR2 FYEKMQ (reference sequence). Losses at the gene ends were 4 bases for V and 4 bases for J; bases not matched to a gene: 3. The CDR3 reads CASSWGDRGTEAFF. In DNA, the CDR3 is TGTGCCAGCAGCTGGGGGGACAGGGGCACTGAAGCTTTCTTT. The full variable domain, its missing parts supplied by reference TRBV13 and TRBJ1-1, is AAGVIQSPRHLIKEKRETATLKCYPIPRHDTVYWYQQGPGQDPQFLISFYEKMQSDKGSIPDRFSAQQFSDYHSELNMSSLELGDSALYFCASSWGDRGTEAFFGQGTRLTVV.

The sample holds one count of this clone. The rearrangement uses TRBV18 and TRBJ2-1; 7 nucleotides match TRBD2. The CDR3 is made up of 15 amino acids. V trimming: 1 base; J trimming: 3 bases; junction bases outside the gene matches: 3. From germline, CDR1 is KGHSH and CDR2 LQKENI. The CDR3 protein is CASSPLASGYNEQFF. In nucleotides, the CDR3 is TGTGCCAGCTCACCACTTGCTAGCGGCTACAATGAGCAGTTCTTC.

The chain recombines TRBV5-4 with TRBJ1-1; 9 bases are shared with TRBD1. The CDR3 is 14 amino acids. CDR1 is SGHNT and CDR2 is YYREEE in the germline V gene (reference sequence). V shed 3 bases, J shed 4 bases, and the junction held 4 bases outside the gene matches. CDR3 amino acids: CASSSDRGGTEAFF. In DNA form, the CDR3 reads TGTGCCAGCAGCTCGGACAGGGGCGGCACTGAAGCTTTCTTT.

This clone appeared a single time. The V and J genes are TRBV10-2 and TRBJ1-4; 7 bases match TRBD1. Losses at the gene ends were 8 bases for V and 4 bases for J; bases not matched to a gene: 13. Per germline, CDR1 WSHSY and CDR2 SAAADI. The CDR3 covers 16 residues. CDR3: CASRDRGLNINEKLFF. The CDR3 region has the DNA TGCGCCAGCCGGGACAGAGGATTAAACATTAATGAAAAACTGTTTTTT.

V usage is TRBV5-6 and J usage is TRBJ1-1; no firm D call. V lost 5 bases, J lost 5 bases, and 13 bases lay in between. This CDR3 contains 13 residues. Germline V gene lookup returns CDR1 SGHDT and CDR2 YYEEEE. The CDR3 protein is CASRHARATEAFF. The DNA for the CDR3 is TGTGCCAGCAGGCACGCGAGGGCGACTGAAGCTTTCTTT.

The rearrangement links TRBV18 to TRBJ1-5, with 11 nucleotides matching TRBD1. Losses at the gene ends were 6 bases for V and 7 bases for J; bases not matched to a gene: 5. The CDR3 runs 14 residues. Germline V gene data show CDR1 as KGHSH and CDR2 as LQKENI. The CDR3: CASSQGTGGQPQHF. Here the CDR3 DNA reads TGTGCCAGCTCCCAAGGGACAGGGGGGCAGCCCCAGCATTTT.